This entry is about one T cell receptor (beta chain). These data belong to a study of control samples from healthy donors and cancer patients. This CDR3 has 16 amino acids. CDR1 LNHDA and CDR2 SQIVND come from the germline V gene (reference sequence). Deletions cut 8 bases from V and 6 bases from J, with 23 bases between. Measured with immunoSEQ multiplex PCR; TCRdb has only the in-frame clones, and not every one. The repertoire includes over 150,000 clones, 85% to 95% of them detected once, and 1.3% to 1.5% sits in the top ten. The rearrangement links TRBV19 to TRBJ1-5, with D possibly being TRBD1 (6 bases). This TCR derives from a woman aged 18 to 35 in good health. Sequences were obtained from blood. The CDR3 DNA reads as TGTGCCAGTCGACCAGGGGTGGAAGTGGGTACTCAGCCCCAGCATTTT. This sequence encodes CASRPGVEVGTQPQHF.